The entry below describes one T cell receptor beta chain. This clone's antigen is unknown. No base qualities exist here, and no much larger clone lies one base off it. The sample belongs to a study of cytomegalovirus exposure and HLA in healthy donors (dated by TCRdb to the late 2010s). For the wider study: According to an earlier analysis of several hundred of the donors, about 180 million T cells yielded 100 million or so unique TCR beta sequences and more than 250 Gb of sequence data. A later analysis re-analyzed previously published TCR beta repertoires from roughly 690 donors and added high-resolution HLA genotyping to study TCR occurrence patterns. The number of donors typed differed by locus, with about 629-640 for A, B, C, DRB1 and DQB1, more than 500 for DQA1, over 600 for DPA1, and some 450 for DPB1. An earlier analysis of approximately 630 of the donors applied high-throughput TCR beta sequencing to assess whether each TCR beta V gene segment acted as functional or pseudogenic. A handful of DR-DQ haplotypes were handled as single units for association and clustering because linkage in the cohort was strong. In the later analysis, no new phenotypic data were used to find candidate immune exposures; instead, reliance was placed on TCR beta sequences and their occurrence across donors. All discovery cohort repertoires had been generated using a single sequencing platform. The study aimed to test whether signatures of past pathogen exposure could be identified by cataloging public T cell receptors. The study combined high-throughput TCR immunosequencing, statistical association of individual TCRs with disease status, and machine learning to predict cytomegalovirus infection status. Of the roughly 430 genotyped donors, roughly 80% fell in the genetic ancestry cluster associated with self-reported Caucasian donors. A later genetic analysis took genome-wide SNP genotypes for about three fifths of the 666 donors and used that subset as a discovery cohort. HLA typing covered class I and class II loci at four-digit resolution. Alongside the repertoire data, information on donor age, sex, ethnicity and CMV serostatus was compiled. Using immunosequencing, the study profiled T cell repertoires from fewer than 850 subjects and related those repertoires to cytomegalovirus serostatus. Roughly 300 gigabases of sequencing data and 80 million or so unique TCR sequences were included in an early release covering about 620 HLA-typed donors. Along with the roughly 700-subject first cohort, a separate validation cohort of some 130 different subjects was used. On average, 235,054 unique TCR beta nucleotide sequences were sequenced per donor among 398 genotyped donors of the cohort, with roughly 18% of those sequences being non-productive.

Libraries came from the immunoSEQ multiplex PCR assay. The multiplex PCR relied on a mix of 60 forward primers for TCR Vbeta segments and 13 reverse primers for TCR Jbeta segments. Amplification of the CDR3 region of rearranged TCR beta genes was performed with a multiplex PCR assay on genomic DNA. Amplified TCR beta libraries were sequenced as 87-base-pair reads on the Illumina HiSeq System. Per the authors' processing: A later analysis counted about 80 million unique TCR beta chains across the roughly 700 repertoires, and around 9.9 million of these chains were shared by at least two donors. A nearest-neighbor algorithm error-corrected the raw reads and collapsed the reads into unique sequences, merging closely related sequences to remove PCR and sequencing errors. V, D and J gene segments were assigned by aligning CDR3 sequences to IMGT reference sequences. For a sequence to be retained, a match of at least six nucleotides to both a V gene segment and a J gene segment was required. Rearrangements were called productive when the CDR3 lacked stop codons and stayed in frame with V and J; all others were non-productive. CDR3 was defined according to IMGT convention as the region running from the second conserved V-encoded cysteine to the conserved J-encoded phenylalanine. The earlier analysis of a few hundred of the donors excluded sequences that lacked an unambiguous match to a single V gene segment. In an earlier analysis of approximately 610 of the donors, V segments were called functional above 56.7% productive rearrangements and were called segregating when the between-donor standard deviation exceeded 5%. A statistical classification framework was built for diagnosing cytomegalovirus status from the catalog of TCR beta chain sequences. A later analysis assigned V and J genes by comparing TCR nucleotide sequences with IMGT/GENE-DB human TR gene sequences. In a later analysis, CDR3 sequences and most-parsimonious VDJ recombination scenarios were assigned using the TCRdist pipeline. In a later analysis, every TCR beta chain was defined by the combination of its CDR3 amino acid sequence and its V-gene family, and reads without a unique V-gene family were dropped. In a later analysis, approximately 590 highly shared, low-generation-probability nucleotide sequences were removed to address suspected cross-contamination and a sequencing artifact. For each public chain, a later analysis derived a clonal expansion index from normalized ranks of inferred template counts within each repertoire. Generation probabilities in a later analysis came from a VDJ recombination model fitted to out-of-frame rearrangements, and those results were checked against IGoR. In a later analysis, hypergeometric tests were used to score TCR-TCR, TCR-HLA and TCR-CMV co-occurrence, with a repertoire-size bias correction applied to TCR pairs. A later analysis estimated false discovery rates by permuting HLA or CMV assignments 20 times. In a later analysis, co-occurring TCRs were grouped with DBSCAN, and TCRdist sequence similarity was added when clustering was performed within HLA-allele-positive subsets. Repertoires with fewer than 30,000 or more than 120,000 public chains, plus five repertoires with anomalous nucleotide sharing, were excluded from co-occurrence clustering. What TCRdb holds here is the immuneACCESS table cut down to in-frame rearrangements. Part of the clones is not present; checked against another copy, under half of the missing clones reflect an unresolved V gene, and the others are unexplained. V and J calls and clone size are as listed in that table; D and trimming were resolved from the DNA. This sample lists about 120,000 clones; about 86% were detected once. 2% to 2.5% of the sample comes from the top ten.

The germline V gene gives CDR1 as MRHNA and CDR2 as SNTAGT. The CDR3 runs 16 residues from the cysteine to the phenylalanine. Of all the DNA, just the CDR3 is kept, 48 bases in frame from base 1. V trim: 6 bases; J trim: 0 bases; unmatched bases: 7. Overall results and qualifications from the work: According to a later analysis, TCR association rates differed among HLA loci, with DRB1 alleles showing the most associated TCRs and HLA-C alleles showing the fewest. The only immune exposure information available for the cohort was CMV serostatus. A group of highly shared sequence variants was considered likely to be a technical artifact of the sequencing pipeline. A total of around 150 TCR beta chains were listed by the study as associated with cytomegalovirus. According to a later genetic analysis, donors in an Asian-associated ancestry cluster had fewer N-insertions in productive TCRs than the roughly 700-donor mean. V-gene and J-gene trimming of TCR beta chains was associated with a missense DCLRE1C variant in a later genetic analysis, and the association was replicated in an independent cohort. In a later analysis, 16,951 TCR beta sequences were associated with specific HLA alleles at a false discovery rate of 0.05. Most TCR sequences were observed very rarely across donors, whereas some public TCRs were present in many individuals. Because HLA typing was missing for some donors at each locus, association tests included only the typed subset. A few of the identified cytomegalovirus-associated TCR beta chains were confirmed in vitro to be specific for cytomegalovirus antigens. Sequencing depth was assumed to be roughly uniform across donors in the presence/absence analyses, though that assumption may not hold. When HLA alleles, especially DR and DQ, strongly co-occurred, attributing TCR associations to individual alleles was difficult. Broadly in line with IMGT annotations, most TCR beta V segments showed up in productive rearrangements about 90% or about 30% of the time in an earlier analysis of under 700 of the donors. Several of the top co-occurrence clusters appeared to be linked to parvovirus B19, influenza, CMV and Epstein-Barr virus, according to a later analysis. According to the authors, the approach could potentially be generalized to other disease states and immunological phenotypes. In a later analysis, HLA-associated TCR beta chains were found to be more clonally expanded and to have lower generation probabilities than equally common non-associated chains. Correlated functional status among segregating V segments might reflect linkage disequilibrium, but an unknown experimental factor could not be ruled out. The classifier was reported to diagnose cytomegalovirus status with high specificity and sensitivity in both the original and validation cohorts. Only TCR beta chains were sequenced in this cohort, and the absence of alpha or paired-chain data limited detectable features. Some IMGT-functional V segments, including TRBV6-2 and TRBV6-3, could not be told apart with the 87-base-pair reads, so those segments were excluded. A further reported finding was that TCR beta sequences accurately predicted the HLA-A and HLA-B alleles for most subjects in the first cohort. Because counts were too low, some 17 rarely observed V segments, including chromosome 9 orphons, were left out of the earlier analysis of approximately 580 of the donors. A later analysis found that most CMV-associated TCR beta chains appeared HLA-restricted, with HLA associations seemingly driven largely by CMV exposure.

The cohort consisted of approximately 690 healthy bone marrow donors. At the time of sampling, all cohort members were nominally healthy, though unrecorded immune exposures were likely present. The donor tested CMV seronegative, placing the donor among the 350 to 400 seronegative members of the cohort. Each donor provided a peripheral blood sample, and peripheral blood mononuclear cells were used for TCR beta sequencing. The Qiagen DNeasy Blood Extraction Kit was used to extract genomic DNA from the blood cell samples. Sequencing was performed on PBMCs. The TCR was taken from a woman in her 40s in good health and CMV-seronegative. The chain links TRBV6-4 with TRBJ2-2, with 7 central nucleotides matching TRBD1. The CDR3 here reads CASSQRQGSNTGELFF. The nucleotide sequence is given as TGTGCCAGCAGCCAGAGACAGGGCTCGAACACCGGGGAGCTGTTTTTT.